These 9 T cell receptor beta chains share one sample of origin, sequenced in a study of OX40 agonist ivuxolimab in advanced cancers. TCRdb's table, derived via immunoSEQ multiplex PCR, lists solely in-frame clones and lacks some. The sample consists of tens of thousands of clones, 88% of them appearing once. Here the sequenced sample was CD4+ or CD8+ T cells sorted from blood, taken in a trial of the OX40 agonist ivuxolimab. Receptor source: an adult with an advanced solid tumor such as melanoma, head and neck, liver or kidney cancer.

The rearrangement links TRBV29-1 to TRBJ1-4; a possible D gene is TRBD1 (5 bases). Trimming shortened V by 5 bases and J by 8 bases, and 15 bases separated the two germline ends. The CDR3 totals 13 residues. CDR1 is SQVTM, CDR2 ANQGSEA, per germline. Here the CDR3 reads CSVPSRGGEKLFF. The CDR3 nucleotides are TGCAGCGTTCCGTCTAGGGGTGGGGAAAAACTGTTTTTT.

This chain joins TRBV28 and TRBJ1-2; the match to TRBD1 covers 8 bases. This CDR3 comprises 14 residues. The junction had 7 bases not matched to a gene; V was cut back by 3 bases and J by 7 bases. Germline V lookup: CDR1 MDHEN, CDR2 SYDVKM. The CDR3 DNA reads TGTGCCAGCAGTTTCCTCGGGACAGGTAGTGGCTACACCTTC. Amino acids: CASSFLGTGSGYTF.

The chain carries TRBV27 and TRBJ1-1; a possible D gene is TRBD1 (5 bases). The CDR3 sequence is 16 residues long. Trimming took 0 bases from V and 5 from J, leaving 16 bases between them. Per germline, CDR1 MNHEY and CDR2 SMNVEV (reference sequence). The CDR3, as DNA: TGTGCCAGCAGTTTATCATCGGGGTTTGGGGGTACTGAAGCTTTCTTT. This sequence encodes CASSLSSGFGGTEAFF.

The chain carries TRBV29-1 and TRBJ2-6; 8 bases are a match to TRBD1. V lost 6 bases to trimming and J lost 4 bases; unmatched junction nucleotides: 5. The CDR3 totals 14 residues. CDR1 is SQVTM and CDR2 is ANQGSEA in the germline V gene. The CDR3 region has the DNA TGCAGCGTCCCGACAGGGGCAGGGGCCAACGTCCTGACTTTC. Protein sequence: CSVPTGAGANVLTF.

CDR3 nucleotides: TGTGCCAGCAGCTCCCGTCGGCTGGTCTCGGGTGAGCAGTACTTC. Its protein product is CASSSRRLVSGEQYF. The V call is TRBV7-8, the J call TRBJ2-7; D is unclear. Deletions cut 4 bases from V and 7 bases from J, with 20 bases between. CDR1 is SGHVS, CDR2 FQNEAQ, per germline. The CDR3 loop spans 15 amino acids.

This chain joins TRBV28 and TRBJ2-7, with 7 bases matching TRBD2. Germline CDR1 and CDR2: MDHEN and SYDVKM. V lost 5 bases to trimming and J lost 2 bases; unmatched junction nucleotides: 9. The CDR3 is made up of 15 amino acids. The CDR3 DNA reads TGTGCCAGCAGTCCCCCCGGGGGGTTGACCTACGAGCAGTACTTC. Protein sequence: CASSPPGGLTYEQYF.

The chain couples TRBV5-5 to TRBJ2-5; the D gene is possibly TRBD1 (6 bases). Germline V gene lookup returns CDR1 SGHKS and CDR2 YYEKEE (reference sequence). V was cut by 3 bases and J by 5 bases, with 14 bases left in between. This CDR3 has 14 residues. CDR3 sequence reads: CASSSGALGETQYF. Here the CDR3 DNA reads TGTGCCAGCAGCTCAGGGGCACTTGGGGAGACCCAGTACTTC. The complete variable domain, with remaining parts taken from reference TRBV5-5 and TRBJ2-5, reads DAGVTQSPTHLIKTRGQQVTLRCSPISGHKSVSWYQQVLGQGPQFIFQYYEKEERGRGNFPDRFSARQFPNYSSELNVNALLLGDSALYLCASSSGALGETQYFGPGTRLLVL.

The CDR3 DNA follows: TGTGCCAGCAGCCCCGGACTAGCGGTCTACGAGCAGTACTTC. This sequence encodes CASSPGLAVYEQYF. This rearrangement joins TRBV7-3 to TRBJ2-7; 10 nucleotides line up with TRBD2. With 5 bases clipped from V and 3 bases from J, the junction kept 4 bases outside the gene matches. This CDR3 is built from 14 residues. CDR1 and CDR2 (germline): SGHTA, FQGTGA.

The rearrangement joins TRBV5-4 to TRBJ1-1; D is possibly TRBD1 (5 bases). Germline lookup yields CDR1 SGHNT and CDR2 YYREEE (reference sequence). This CDR3 spans 14 amino acids. V was shortened by 4 bases and J by 0 bases, with 10 bases between the two germline ends. The CDR3, as DNA: TGTGCCAGCAGCCCCGGAGGGGTGAACACTGAAGCTTTCTTT. Encoded protein: CASSPGGVNTEAFF. The entire variable domain, with the rest obtained from reference TRBV5-4 and TRBJ1-1, is as follows: ETGVTQSPTHLIKTRGQQVTLRCSSQSGHNTVSWYQQALGQGPQFIFQYYREEENGRGNFPPRFSGLQFPNYSSELNVNALELDDSALYLCASSPGGVNTEAFFGQGTRLTVV.